Below are 13 T cell receptor beta chains sequenced from a single sample in a study of T cells in Graves' hyperthyroidism and ophthalmopathy. Amplified regions were TCR beta CDR3 sequences from RNA transcripts. The HTBI primer set served for first-round RT-PCR of the TCR CDR3. MiXCR, run by TCRdb on the multiplex PCR reads, gives a single entry per CDR3 protein. In the table there are some 350,000 distinct CDR3 sequences, roughly 15% of which are singletons. Sequencing input: blood. Source of these receptors: a woman aged 55-69 years with Graves' ophthalmopathy.

This clonotype was picked up one time. The chain couples TRBV11-2 to TRBJ2-7, with D possibly being TRBD1 or TRBD2 (5 bases each). V was cut by 2 bases and J by 4 bases, with 12 bases left in between. Germline CDR1 is SGHAT and CDR2 is FQNNGV. The CDR3 runs to 14 residues. CDR3 region: CASSLYGGGYEQYF. In nucleotides, the CDR3 is TGTGCCAGCAGCTTATATGGGGGTGGGTACGAGCAGTACTTC.

The CDR3 sequence: CAWSVLGGNQPQHF. CDR3 in DNA: TGTGCCTGGAGTGTACTGGGAGGCAATCAGCCCCAGCATTTT. The chain links TRBV30 to TRBJ1-5; D gene unclear. The V end was cut by 0 bases, the J end by 2 bases, with 8 bases between. This CDR3 is 14 amino acids long. Germline values: CDR1 GTSNPN, CDR2 SVGIG (reference sequence).

The gene calls are TRBV19 and TRBJ1-4; weak D call: TRBD1 (6 bases). From germline, CDR1 is LNHDA and CDR2 SQIVND (reference sequence). V dropped 10 bases and J dropped 4 bases, with 16 bases sitting between them. The CDR3 consists of 14 residues. The CDR3 DNA follows: TGTGCCACCAAGCCGACAGGAGATAATGAAAAACTGTTTTTT. This translates into CATKPTGDNEKLFF.

Ten or more counts support this clonotype. This chain links TRBV12-5 with TRBJ2-1, with 11 bases fitting TRBD2. V shed 5 bases and J 3 bases; nucleotides not matched to a gene: 3. The CDR3 loop spans 15 amino acids. Germline CDR1 and CDR2: LGHNT and FRNRAP. CDR3 sequence: CASGPGTSGYNEQFF. The CDR3 nucleotides are TGTGCTAGTGGTCCCGGGACTAGCGGCTACAATGAGCAGTTCTTC.

Ten or more counts support this clonotype. The chain employs TRBV28 and TRBJ2-7, with D possibly TRBD2 on 5 matching bases. Germline V gene lookup returns CDR1 MDHEN and CDR2 SYDVKM. The V and J ends lost 11 bases and 3 bases respectively, with 14 bases between them. The CDR3 loop spans 12 amino acids. CDR3: CAGGPTFYEQYF. For the CDR3, the DNA is TGTGCCGGAGGACCGACATTCTACGAGCAGTACTTC. Supplemented by reference TRBV28 and TRBJ2-7, the full variable domain reads DVKVTQSSRYLVKRTGEKVFLECVQDMDHENMFWYRQDPGLGLRLIYFSYDVKMKEKGDIPEGYSVSREKKERFSLILESASTNQTSMYLCAGGPTFYEQYFGPGTRLTVT.

The chain has TRBV2 and TRBJ2-3; 9 bases agree with TRBD2. V shed 3 bases and J 8 bases; nucleotides not matched to a gene: 3. Germline CDR1 reads SNHLY; CDR2 reads FYNNEI. The CDR3 has 13 residues. The CDR3 is CASSEMTSGTQYF. In DNA, the CDR3 is TGTGCCAGCAGTGAGATGACTAGCGGTACGCAGTATTTT.

The gene calls are TRBV30 and TRBJ1-1, with a tentative D call TRBD1 (5 bases). Germline V lookup: CDR1 GTSNPN, CDR2 SVGIG (reference sequence). V dropped 6 bases and J dropped 3 bases, with 17 bases sitting between them. This CDR3 has 14 residues. The CDR3 sequence is CACTMAVGDTEAFF. For the CDR3, the DNA is TGTGCCTGCACAATGGCGGTAGGGGACACTGAAGCTTTCTTT. Combining the CDR3 with reference TRBV30 and TRBJ1-1 gives the whole variable domain SQTIHQWPATLVQPVGSPLSLECTVEGTSNPNLYWYRQAAGRGLQLLFYSVGIGQISSEVPQNLSASRPQDRQFILSSKKLLLSDSGFYLCACTMAVGDTEAFFGQGTRLTVV.

V gene TRBV27 combines with J gene TRBJ1-6; TRBD1 matches 7 bases. This CDR3 comprises 17 residues. The V segment lost 7 bases and the J segment 7 bases; nucleotides outside the gene matches: 16. CDR1 and CDR2 from the germline V gene are MNHEY and SMNVEV (reference sequence). CDR3 sequence (DNA): TGTGCCAGCAAAAGGGGGCGGGGGTCGGAGATAAATTCACCCCTCCACTTT. This encodes CASKRGRGSEINSPLHF.

The chain employs TRBV29-1 and TRBJ1-2, with 7 positions matching TRBD1. The germline CDR1 and CDR2 sequences are SQVTM and ANQGSEA. This CDR3 is built from 14 residues. V lost 2 bases and J lost 2; bases outside the gene matches: 5. The CDR3 sequence: CSVERGTANYGYTF. The DNA of the CDR3 is TGCAGCGTTGAAAGGGGGACAGCAAACTATGGCTACACCTTC.

In this sample, this clonotype turned up a few times. This chain links TRBV5-5 with TRBJ2-3; no reliable D call. The CDR3 consists of 16 residues. V dropped 0 bases and J dropped 5 bases, with 16 bases sitting between them. In germline, CDR1 is SGHKS, CDR2 YYEKEE (reference sequence). CDR3 residues: CASSLERIPRRDTQYF. CDR3 DNA sequence: TGTGCCAGCAGCTTGGAACGGATCCCGAGGCGAGATACGCAGTATTTT.

This clonotype was observed many times. The chain couples TRBV2 to TRBJ2-7; TRBD1 aligns across 7 bases. V lost 8 bases and J lost 2; bases outside the gene matches: 6. The CDR3 is made up of 13 amino acids. The germline CDR1 and CDR2 sequences are SNHLY and FYNNEI. For the CDR3, the DNA is TGTGCCAGCGGCCGGGACAGCACCTACGAGCAGTACTTC. This codes for CASGRDSTYEQYF.

This clonotype was counted many times. The genes are TRBV28 and TRBJ1-1, with TRBD1 matching over 9 bases. Germline-derived CDR1 and CDR2 are MDHEN and SYDVKM. This CDR3 is built from 14 residues. The V segment lost 7 bases and the J segment 6 bases; nucleotides outside the gene matches: 9. CDR3 DNA: TGTGCCAGCAAAACAGGGGGCAAATGGGCTGAAGCTTTCTTT. It codes for CASKTGGKWAEAFF.

This clonotype was observed many times. The chain joins TRBV5-5 to TRBJ1-2; TRBD1 matches at 7 bases. Trimming removed 2 bases from V and 5 bases from J; junction bases left unmatched: 9. The CDR3 runs 15 residues. Per germline, CDR1 SGHKS and CDR2 YYEKEE (reference sequence). The CDR3 is CASSLRPQGDYGYTF. The CDR3 DNA reads TGTGCCAGCAGCTTACGACCGCAGGGGGATTATGGCTACACCTTC.